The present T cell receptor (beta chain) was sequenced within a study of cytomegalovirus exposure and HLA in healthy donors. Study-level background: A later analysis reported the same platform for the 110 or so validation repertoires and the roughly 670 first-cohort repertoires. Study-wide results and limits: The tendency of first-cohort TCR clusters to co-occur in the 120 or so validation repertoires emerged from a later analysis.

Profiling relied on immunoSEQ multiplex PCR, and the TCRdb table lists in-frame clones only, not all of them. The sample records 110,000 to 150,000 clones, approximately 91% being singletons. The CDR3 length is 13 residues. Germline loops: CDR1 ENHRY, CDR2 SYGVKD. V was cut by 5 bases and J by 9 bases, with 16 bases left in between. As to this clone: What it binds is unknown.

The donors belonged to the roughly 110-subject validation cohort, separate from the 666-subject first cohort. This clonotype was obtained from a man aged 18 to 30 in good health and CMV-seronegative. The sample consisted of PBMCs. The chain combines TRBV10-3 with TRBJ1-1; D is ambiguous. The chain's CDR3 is CAISPRKPGKAFF. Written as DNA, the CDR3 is TGTGCCATCAGTCCCCGGAAACCGGGAAAAGCTTTCTTT.